Below are 3 T cell receptor beta chains sequenced from a single sample in a study of blood T cell repertoires in COVID-19. Clones were read by immunoSEQ multiplex PCR, and TCRdb kept only the in-frame ones, dropping some. The sample gives about 400,000 clones, roughly 86% of which show up once; around 2% is in the top ten. What was sequenced was PBMCs or T cells enriched from blood (not recorded which). Every receptor here comes from a man aged 40-49 years in a cohort exposed to, infected with or recovered from COVID-19 (not recorded which).

The CDR3 nucleotides are TGTGCCAGCAGTTCTCTCTCGGGTCTCAATCAGCCCCAGCATTTT. It codes for CASSSLSGLNQPQHF. The chain carries TRBV27 and TRBJ1-5; D ambiguous. The V gene's germline CDR1 is MNHEY and CDR2 SMNVEV (reference sequence). V was trimmed by 4 bases and J by 3 bases, leaving 13 bases between them. The CDR3 length is 15 residues.

This chain joins TRBV12-3 or TRBV12-4 and TRBJ1-1; D call uncertain. Trimming left V 5 bases short and J 0 bases short, with 7 bases between. The CDR3 runs to 13 residues. CDR3 protein: CASSPTVNTEAFF. CDR3 bases: TGTGCCAGCAGTCCTACAGTGAACACTGAAGCTTTCTTT.

J is TRBJ2-3 and V is TRBV5-5; 13 nucleotides line up with TRBD2. V lost 4 bases, J lost 5 bases, and 4 bases stayed unmatched. CDR3 length: 15 amino acids. Germline V gene sequence: CDR1 SGHKS, CDR2 YYEKEE (reference sequence). For the CDR3, the DNA is TGTGCCAGCAGCGGACTAGCGGGAGCGGTAGATACGCAGTATTTT. Residues: CASSGLAGAVDTQYF.